These 7 T cell receptor beta chains came from one sample sequenced in a study of blood T cells in healthy people across ages. A second roughly 7 to 12 cycle PCR used barcoded and J-beta primers. One entry per CDR3 protein, called by TCRdb with MiXCR from the 5' RACE reads. The table includes approximately 1,700,000 distinct CDR3 sequences, around 42% detected once. The sequenced sample was blood. The receptors originated from a human donor in good health.

The table lists this clonotype with a few counts. V usage is TRBV4-3 and J usage is TRBJ2-5; D is perhaps TRBD2 (5 bases). The CDR3 has 15 residues. Germline V lookup: CDR1 LGHNA, CDR2 YSLEER. Trimming removed 0 bases at V and 9 bases at J, with 17 bases between. CDR3 in DNA: TGCGCCAGCAGCCAAGAGGGCGGTGGGCGGCGGGCCCAGTACTTC. This codes for CASSQEGGGRRAQYF.

V usage is TRBV6-6 and J usage is TRBJ1-1, with D possibly TRBD1 on 5 matching bases. The CDR3 has 14 residues. V lost 0 bases and J lost 3, with 8 bases in between. CDR1 is MNHNY and CDR2 is SVGAGI in the germline V gene (reference sequence). The DNA of the CDR3 is TGTGCCAGCAGTTACTCAGGGGAGGACACTGAAGCTTTCTTT. It specifies CASSYSGEDTEAFF.

The V gene is TRBV4-3, the J gene TRBJ1-4; D perhaps matches TRBD1 (5 bases). The CDR3 is made up of 14 amino acids. V was clipped by 3 bases and J by 5 bases, with 10 bases between them. The germline V gene has CDR1 LGHNA and CDR2 YSLEER. CDR3 sequence (DNA): TGCGCCAGCAGCCAGATGGGGGGGAATGAAAAACTGTTTTTT. Translation gives CASSQMGGNEKLFF.

The CDR3 sequence is CASSPRQGGRQETQYF. The CDR3 DNA reads as TGTGCCAGCAGCCCCCGACAGGGAGGGAGGCAAGAGACCCAGTACTTC. The V call is TRBV7-9, the J call TRBJ2-5; possibly TRBD1 or TRBD2 for D (7 bases each). Germline CDR1 SEHNR, CDR2 FQNEAQ (reference sequence). This CDR3 contains 16 residues. The V and J ends lost 5 bases and 2 bases respectively, with 18 bases between them.

The rearrangement uses TRBV5-5 and TRBJ2-5; a possible D gene is TRBD2 (6 bases). The CDR3 extends over 13 amino acids. Germline CDR1 SGHKS, CDR2 YYEKEE (reference sequence). Trimming shortened V by 3 bases and J by 11 bases, and 17 bases separated the two germline ends. In DNA, the CDR3 is TGTGCCAGCAGCTCCCCTTGGAGGGATGAGCAGTACTTC. This encodes CASSSPWRDEQYF.

This clonotype was seen ten or more times. The chain has TRBV20-1 and TRBJ2-5; D is uncertain. The CDR3 is 11 residues long. Germline CDR1 DFQATT, CDR2 SNEGSKA (reference sequence). CDR3 residues: CSAGIQETQYF. The CDR3 region has the DNA TGCAGCGCTGGGATCCAAGAGACCCAGTACTTC.

This clonotype has a handful of counts. This clone may be a read error of a much larger clone one base away. The chain has TRBV7-9 and TRBJ2-7; 10 bases align to TRBD1. There are 15 residues in the CDR3. CDR1 is SEHNR, CDR2 FQNEAQ, per germline (reference sequence). V gave up 5 bases and J gave up 1 base; unmatched junction bases: 5. The CDR3 spells CASSVRDRGSYEQYF. As DNA, the CDR3 is TGTGCCAGCAGCGTCCGGGACAGGGGATCCTACGAGCAGTACTTC.